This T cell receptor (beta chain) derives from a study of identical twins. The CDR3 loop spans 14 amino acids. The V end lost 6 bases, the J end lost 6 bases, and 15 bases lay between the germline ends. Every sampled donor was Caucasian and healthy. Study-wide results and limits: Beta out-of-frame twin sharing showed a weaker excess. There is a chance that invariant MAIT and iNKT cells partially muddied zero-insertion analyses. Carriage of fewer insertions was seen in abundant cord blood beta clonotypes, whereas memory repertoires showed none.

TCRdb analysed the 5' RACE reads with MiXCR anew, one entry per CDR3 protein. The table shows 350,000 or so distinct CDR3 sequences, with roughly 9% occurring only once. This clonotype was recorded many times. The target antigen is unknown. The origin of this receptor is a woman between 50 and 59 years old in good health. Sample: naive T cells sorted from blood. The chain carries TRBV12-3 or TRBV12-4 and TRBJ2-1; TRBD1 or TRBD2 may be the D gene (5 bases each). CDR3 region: CASSPEWGSNEQFF. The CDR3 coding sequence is TGTGCCAGCAGCCCGGAATGGGGGAGCAATGAGCAGTTCTTC.